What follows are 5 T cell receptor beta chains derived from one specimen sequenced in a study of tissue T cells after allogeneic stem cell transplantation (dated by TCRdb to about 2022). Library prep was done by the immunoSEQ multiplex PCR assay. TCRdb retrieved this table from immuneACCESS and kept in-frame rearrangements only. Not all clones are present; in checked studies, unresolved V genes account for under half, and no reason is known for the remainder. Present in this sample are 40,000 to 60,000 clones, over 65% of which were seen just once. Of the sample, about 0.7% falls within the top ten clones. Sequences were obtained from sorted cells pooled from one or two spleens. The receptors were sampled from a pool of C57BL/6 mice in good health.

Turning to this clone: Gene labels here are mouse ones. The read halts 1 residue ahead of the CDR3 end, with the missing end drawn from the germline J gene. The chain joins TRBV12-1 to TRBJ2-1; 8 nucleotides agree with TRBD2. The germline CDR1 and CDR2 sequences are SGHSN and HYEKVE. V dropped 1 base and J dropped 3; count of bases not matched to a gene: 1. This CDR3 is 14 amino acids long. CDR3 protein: CASSLGLGYAEQFF. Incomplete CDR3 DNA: TGTGCCAGCTCTCTAGGACTGGGCTATGCTGAGCAGTTC. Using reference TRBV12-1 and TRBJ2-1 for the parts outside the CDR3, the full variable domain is DSGVVQSPRHIIKEKGGRSVLTCIPISGHSNVVWYQQTLGKELKFLIQHYEKVERDKGFLPSRFSVQQFDDYHSEMNMSALELEDSAMYFCASSLGLGYAEQFFGPGTRLTVL.

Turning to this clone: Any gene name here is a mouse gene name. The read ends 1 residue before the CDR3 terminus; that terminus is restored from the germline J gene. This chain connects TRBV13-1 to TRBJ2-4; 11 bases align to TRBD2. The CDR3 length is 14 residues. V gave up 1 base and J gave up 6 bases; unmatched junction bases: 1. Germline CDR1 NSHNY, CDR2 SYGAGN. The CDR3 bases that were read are TGTGCCAGCAGTGATCGGGACTGGGGGAACACCTTGTAC. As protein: CASSDRDWGNTLY. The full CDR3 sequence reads CASSDRDWGNTLYF.

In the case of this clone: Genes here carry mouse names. The DNA read from the CDR3 is TGTGCCAGCAGCCCTCCTGGGGGGGCGCGTGCTGAGCAGTTC. Protein product: CASSPPGGARAEQF. The full CDR3 reads CASSPPGGARAEQFF. V is TRBV3 and J is TRBJ2-1, with 10 nucleotides matching TRBD2. The CDR3 end lies 1 residue beyond the end of the read and is filled in from the germline J gene. Germline V lookup: CDR1 SNHLY, CDR2 FYNGKV (reference sequence). J was trimmed by 6 bases and V by 5 bases; bases with no gene match: 7. The length of the CDR3 is 15 residues.

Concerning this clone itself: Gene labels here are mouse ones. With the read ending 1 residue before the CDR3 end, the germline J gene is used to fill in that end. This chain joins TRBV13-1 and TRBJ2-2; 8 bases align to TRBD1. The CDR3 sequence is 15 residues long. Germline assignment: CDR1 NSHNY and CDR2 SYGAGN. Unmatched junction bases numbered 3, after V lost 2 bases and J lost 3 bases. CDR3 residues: CASSDRGRDTGQLYF. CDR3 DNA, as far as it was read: TGTGCCAGCAGTGACAGGGGGCGCGACACCGGGCAGCTCTAC.

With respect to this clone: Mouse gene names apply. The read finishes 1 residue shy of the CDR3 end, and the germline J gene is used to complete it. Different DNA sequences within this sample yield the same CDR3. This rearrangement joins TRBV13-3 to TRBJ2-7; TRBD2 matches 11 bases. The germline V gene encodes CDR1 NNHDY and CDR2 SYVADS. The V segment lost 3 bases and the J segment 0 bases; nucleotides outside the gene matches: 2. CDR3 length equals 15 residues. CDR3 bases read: TGTGCCAGCAGTGGGACTGGGGGGAGCTCCTATGAACAGTAC. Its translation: CASSGTGGSSYEQY. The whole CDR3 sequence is CASSGTGGSSYEQYF.